A single sample gave rise to the 32 T cell receptor beta chains below, sequenced in a study of blood T cell repertoires in COVID-19. Method: immunoSEQ multiplex PCR; TCRdb's copy keeps in-frame clones and lacks some. The sample has 75,000 to 80,000 clones; 88% are singletons. Sequenced material: peripheral blood. Receptors were obtained from a human donor in a cohort sampled during active COVID-19.

V usage is TRBV2 and J usage is TRBJ2-3; TRBD2 might be the D (7 bases). Germline assignment: CDR1 SNHLY and CDR2 FYNNEI. The CDR3 is made up of 15 amino acids. Trimming cost V 6 bases and J 4 bases, with 17 bases left between them. The DNA for the CDR3 is TGTGCCAGCAGCCCCGCGACGGGGGGCCCAGATACGCAGTATTTT. Protein: CASSPATGGPDTQYF.

The gene calls are TRBV10-1 and TRBJ2-1, with TRBD2 matching over 13 bases. The germline gives CDR1 WNHNN, CDR2 SYGVQD (reference sequence). The J segment lost 3 bases and the V segment lost 2 bases, leaving 4 bases of the junction unmatched. The CDR3 loop spans 17 amino acids. DNA for the CDR3: TGCGCCAGCAGTGAGGGGACTAGCGGGGCCGGCTACAATGAGCAGTTCTTC. Residues: CASSEGTSGAGYNEQFF.

The chain uses TRBV7-9 and TRBJ1-2; 9 nucleotides align to TRBD1. Germline assignment: CDR1 SEHNR and CDR2 FQNEAQ (reference sequence). There are 17 residues in the CDR3. The trim removed 0 bases at V and 8 bases at J, leaving 13 bases unmatched. The CDR3 DNA sequence: TGTGCCAGCAGCTTAGCGCTAAATCACGGGACAGGGCACGGCTACACCTTC. It translates to CASSLALNHGTGHGYTF.

The V call is TRBV7-2, the J call TRBJ2-7; TRBD1 matches 9 bases. CDR3 size: 15 residues. CDR1 is SGHTA and CDR2 is FQGNSA in the germline V gene. With V trimmed by 3 bases and J by 6 bases, 9 bases remained unmatched. CDR3 in DNA: TGTGCCAGCAGCTTTTTCCCGGGACAGGGAGGCGAGCAGTACTTC. Translation gives CASSFFPGQGGEQYF.

The chain links TRBV19 to TRBJ2-3; the match to TRBD2 covers 12 bases. CDR3 length equals 17 residues. With 5 bases clipped from V and 0 bases from J, the junction kept 6 bases outside the gene matches. Germline V gives CDR1 LNHDA, CDR2 SQIVND (reference sequence). The CDR3 DNA is TGTGCCAGTAGTGGGGGGACTAGCGGGCTTAGCACAGATACGCAGTATTTT. It specifies CASSGGTSGLSTDTQYF.

J is TRBJ2-1 and V is TRBV7-2, with 11 positions matching TRBD2. CDR1 and CDR2 (germline): SGHTA, FQGNSA. The CDR3 extends over 16 amino acids. The J segment lost 8 bases and the V segment lost 5 bases, leaving 11 bases of the junction unmatched. The CDR3: CASSVYSGRASDEQFF. CDR3 nucleotides: TGTGCCAGCAGCGTCTATAGCGGGAGGGCAAGCGATGAGCAGTTCTTC.

The genes are TRBV27 and TRBJ1-1; 8 bases match TRBD1. This CDR3 has 14 amino acids. From germline, CDR1 is MNHEY and CDR2 SMNVEV (reference sequence). With 5 bases clipped from V and 1 base from J, the junction kept 3 bases outside the gene matches. In nucleotides, the CDR3 is TGTGCCAGCAGTACAGGGGGATGGAACACTGAAGCTTTCTTT. Its translation is CASSTGGWNTEAFF.

A few counts support this clone. The chain uses TRBV11-3 and TRBJ2-1; 9 bases align to TRBD2. The CDR3 is made up of 14 amino acids. Unmatched junction bases numbered 1, after V lost 3 bases and J lost 4 bases. CDR1 and CDR2 from the germline V gene are SGHNT and YENEEA. CDR3 bases: TGTGCCAGCAGCTTTAGCGGGAGTTACAATGAGCAGTTCTTC. The encoded protein is CASSFSGSYNEQFF. Supplemented by reference TRBV11-3 and TRBJ2-1, the full variable domain reads EAGVVQSPRYKIIEKKQPVAFWCNPISGHNTLYWYLQNLGQGPELLIRYENEEAVDDSQLPKDRFSAERLKGVDSTLKIQPAELGDSAVYLCASSFSGSYNEQFFGPGTRLTVL.

The gene calls are TRBV5-5 and TRBJ1-5, with 10 bases fitting TRBD1. CDR3 length: 15 amino acids. Germline values: CDR1 SGHKS, CDR2 YYEKEE (reference sequence). The ends lost 3 bases at V and 7 bases at J; junction bases unmatched: 7. The CDR3 protein is CASSWGQGSIQPQHF. CDR3 in DNA: TGTGCCAGCAGCTGGGGACAGGGGAGTATCCAGCCCCAGCATTTT. The entire variable domain, with the rest obtained from reference TRBV5-5 and TRBJ1-5, is as follows: DAGVTQSPTHLIKTRGQQVTLRCSPISGHKSVSWYQQVLGQGPQFIFQYYEKEERGRGNFPDRFSARQFPNYSSELNVNALLLGDSALYLCASSWGQGSIQPQHFGDGTRLSIL.

The chain joins TRBV11-2 to TRBJ1-6, with TRBD1 as a possible D gene (5 bases). The CDR3 runs to 14 residues. CDR1 is SGHAT and CDR2 is FQNNGV in the germline V gene. V was shortened by 5 bases and J by 6 bases, with 11 bases between the two germline ends. The CDR3 sequence is CASSPGGSNSPLHF. Written as DNA, the CDR3 is TGTGCCAGCAGCCCCGGGGGGTCTAATTCACCCCTCCACTTT. Combining the CDR3 with reference TRBV11-2 and TRBJ1-6 gives the whole variable domain EAGVAQSPRYKIIEKRQSVAFWCNPISGHATLYWYQQILGQGPKLLIQFQNNGVVDDSQLPKDRFSAERLKGVDSTLKIQPAKLEDSAVYLCASSPGGSNSPLHFGNGTRLTVT.

The V call is TRBV4-1, the J call TRBJ2-2; D not resolved. There are 13 residues in the CDR3. Germline CDR1 reads MGHRA; CDR2 reads YSYEKL. V was clipped by 5 bases and J by 5 bases, with 9 bases between them. CDR3 sequence (DNA): TGCGCCAGCAGCGAAGCACTTACCGGGGAGCTGTTTTTT. This gives the protein CASSEALTGELFF.

V is TRBV29-1 and J is TRBJ2-7, with a tentative D call TRBD1 (6 bases). This CDR3 contains 13 residues. V gave up 2 bases and J gave up 3 bases, with 11 bases separating them. The V gene's germline CDR1 is SQVTM and CDR2 ANQGSEA. The CDR3 DNA follows: TGCAGCGTTGAATTGGGGGCTCTCTACGAGCAGTACTTC. It is translated as CSVELGALYEQYF.

The chain uses TRBV30 and TRBJ1-3; the D gene is possibly TRBD1 (5 bases). Deletions cut 1 base from V and 4 bases from J, with 11 bases between. Germline V gene lookup returns CDR1 GTSNPN and CDR2 SVGIG (reference sequence). CDR3 size: 14 residues. The CDR3 loop reads CAWSGGGRGNTIYF. CDR3 coding DNA: TGTGCCTGGAGTGGGGGGGGACGAGGAAACACCATATATTTT. Based on the CDR3 plus reference TRBV30 and TRBJ1-3, the full variable domain is SQTIHQWPATLVQPVGSPLSLECTVEGTSNPNLYWYRQAAGRGLQLLFYSVGIGQISSEVPQNLSASRPQDRQFILSSKKLLLSDSGFYLCAWSGGGRGNTIYFGEGSWLTVV.

The chain carries TRBV5-4 and TRBJ2-2; 7 positions match TRBD1. Germline CDR1 is SGHNT and CDR2 is YYREEE (reference sequence). The CDR3 has 19 residues. J gave up 4 bases and V 2 bases, and 17 bases lay outside the gene matches. This chain's CDR3 is CASSFRGGPRRRGTGELFF. Here the CDR3 DNA reads TGTGCCAGCAGCTTCCGAGGGGGCCCTCGGAGGCGCGGCACCGGGGAGCTGTTTTTT. The full variable domain, rest sourced from reference TRBV5-4 and TRBJ2-2, is ETGVTQSPTHLIKTRGQQVTLRCSSQSGHNTVSWYQQALGQGPQFIFQYYREEENGRGNFPPRFSGLQFPNYSSELNVNALELDDSALYLCASSFRGGPRRRGTGELFFGEGSRLTVL.

This clone has only a few counts. The chain is built from TRBV6-1 and TRBJ2-7; TRBD2 matches 11 bases. Looked up from germline, CDR1 is MNHNS and CDR2 is SASEGT. The V gene end was trimmed by 4 bases and the J gene end by 4 bases; junction bases not matched to a gene: 9. The CDR3 consists of 16 residues. CDR3 sequence: CASSGFSGRALYEQYF. The CDR3 DNA reads TGTGCCAGCAGTGGCTTTAGCGGGAGGGCCTTATACGAGCAGTACTTC.

This clone was counted once. V gene TRBV28 combines with J gene TRBJ1-3, with D hard to call. This CDR3 has 14 residues. CDR1 is MDHEN and CDR2 is SYDVKM in the germline V gene. V lost 5 bases, J lost 1 base, and 9 bases lay in between. Here the CDR3 reads CASSPPQSGNTIYF. The CDR3 DNA follows: TGTGCCAGCAGTCCCCCGCAGTCTGGAAACACCATATATTTT.

The chain couples TRBV21-1 to TRBJ2-3; TRBD1, as called in the table, went unchecked against the DNA. TRBV21-1 is a pseudogene locus. The CDR3 has 16 amino acids. The DNA for the CDR3 is TGTGCCAGCAGCAAAGTGGGACAGGCAAGCACAGATACGCAGTATTTT. Its translation is CASSKVGQASTDTQYF.

CDR3 nucleotide sequence: TGCAGCGTTGGTAGCGGGGGGACTGAGCAGTTCTTC. This translates into CSVGSGGTEQFF. This chain links TRBV29-1 with TRBJ2-1; 10 bases line up with TRBD2. With V trimmed by 4 bases and J by 9 bases, 3 bases remained unmatched. The CDR3 sequence is 12 residues long. In germline, CDR1 is SQVTM, CDR2 ANQGSEA.

In this sample, this clone turned up once. The rearrangement links TRBV5-1 to TRBJ2-3; D gene uncertain. V gave up 1 base and J gave up 3 bases, with 15 bases separating them. Germline loops: CDR1 SGHRS, CDR2 YFSETQ. This CDR3 is built from 16 residues. The CDR3 nucleotides read TGCGCCAGCAGCTTGTTAGGTCTAGACGGGACAGATACGCAGTATTTT. Its translation: CASSLLGLDGTDTQYF.

The chain uses TRBV6-5 and TRBJ2-7, with D possibly TRBD2 on 5 matching bases. The CDR3 contains 13 residues. Germline CDR1 is MNHEY and CDR2 is SVGAGI. Trimming removed 8 bases from V and 2 bases from J, with 13 bases in between. CDR3 in DNA: TGTGCCAGCGGACTTTCAGGAACCTACGAGCAGTACTTC. Translated: CASGLSGTYEQYF.

The chain links TRBV19 to TRBJ2-7; TRBD2 might be the D (5 bases). The CDR3 spans 12 residues. V lost 6 bases and J 3 bases, leaving 9 bases between the germline ends. CDR1 is LNHDA and CDR2 is SQIVND in the germline V gene (reference sequence). Written as DNA, the CDR3 is TGTGCCAGTAGCCCGGGGAACTACGAGCAGTACTTC. It encodes CASSPGNYEQYF. Supplemented by reference TRBV19 and TRBJ2-7, the full variable domain reads DGGITQSPKYLFRKEGQNVTLSCEQNLNHDAMYWYRQDPGQGLRLIYYSQIVNDFQKGDIAEGYSVSREKKESFPLTVTSAQKNPTAFYLCASSPGNYEQYFGPGTRLTVT.

The genes are TRBV5-1 and TRBJ2-1, with D possibly TRBD2 on 6 matching bases. CDR1 is SGHRS, CDR2 YFSETQ, per germline. V was cut by 2 bases and J by 0 bases, with 15 bases left in between. CDR3 length equals 17 residues. This chain's CDR3 is CASSLVGAGTSYNEQFF. The CDR3 bases are TGCGCCAGCAGCTTAGTCGGAGCGGGTACCTCCTACAATGAGCAGTTCTTC. Together with reference TRBV5-1 and TRBJ2-1, the CDR3 gives the full variable domain: KAGVTQTPRYLIKTRGQQVTLSCSPISGHRSVSWYQQTPGQGLQFLFEYFSETQRNKGNFPGRFSGRQFSNSRSEMNVSTLELGDSALYLCASSLVGAGTSYNEQFFGPGTRLTVL.

The chain employs TRBV28 and TRBJ2-1; TRBD2 agrees at 7 bases. J lost 8 bases, V lost 8 bases, and 9 bases had no gene match. The CDR3 is 13 amino acids. Germline loops: CDR1 MDHEN, CDR2 SYDVKM. CDR3 in DNA: TGTGCCAGCCGGTGGACTAGTTTGGATGAGCAGTTCTTC. It encodes CASRWTSLDEQFF.

The chain is built from TRBV10-1 and TRBJ2-7; TRBD2 is a possible D gene (5 bases). Deletions cut 0 bases from V and 6 bases from J, with 9 bases between. CDR1 WNHNN and CDR2 SYGVQD come from the germline V gene (reference sequence). The CDR3 sequence is 13 residues long. The CDR3 is CASSESIGLEQYF. The CDR3 nucleotides are TGCGCCAGCAGTGAGTCAATAGGACTCGAGCAGTACTTC.

The chain joins TRBV18 to TRBJ2-7; TRBD2 matches at 11 bases. The CDR3 spans 15 residues. Trimming cost V 5 bases and J 1 base; bases outside gene matches: 4. Germline assignment: CDR1 KGHSH and CDR2 LQKENI. CDR3 nucleotides: TGTGCCAGCTCAGAAGGGACTAGCGGTTCCTACGAGCAGTACTTC. This gives the protein CASSEGTSGSYEQYF.

V is TRBV7-9 and J is TRBJ2-1; 7 bases are a match to TRBD2. Germline V gene data show CDR1 as SEHNR and CDR2 as FQNEAQ (reference sequence). The V segment lost 7 bases and the J segment 1 base; nucleotides outside the gene matches: 19. The CDR3 extends over 19 amino acids. The CDR3 DNA reads TGTGCCAGCACCTGGGAGGGGAGTGCCGGGGGTGGGTCCTACAATGAGCAGTTCTTC. Protein sequence: CASTWEGSAGGGSYNEQFF.

The DNA of the CDR3 is TGTGCCAGCAGCCGGGACAGAAAAAATGAAAAACTGTTTTTT. This encodes CASSRDRKNEKLFF. J is TRBJ1-4 and V is TRBV5-6; 7 positions match TRBD1. The germline CDR1 and CDR2 sequences are SGHDT and YYEEEE. CDR3 length: 14 residues. Unmatched junction bases numbered 5, after V lost 4 bases and J lost 5 bases.

The V call is TRBV19, the J call TRBJ2-2, with a possible D match to TRBD2 (6 bases). The CDR3 totals 15 residues. V was trimmed by 3 bases and J by 7 bases, leaving 15 bases between them. The germline gives CDR1 LNHDA, CDR2 SQIVND (reference sequence). The CDR3 protein is CASSMGTGAGGELFF. Here the CDR3 DNA reads TGTGCCAGTAGTATGGGGACTGGCGCAGGCGGGGAGCTGTTTTTT.

V and J are TRBV11-3 and TRBJ2-5; no firm D call. V was pared by 5 bases and J by 0 bases, with 10 bases between. Germline assignment: CDR1 SGHNT and CDR2 YENEEA. The CDR3 runs 14 residues. CDR3 amino acids: CASSSNGYQETQYF. CDR3 nucleotides: TGTGCCAGCAGCAGCAACGGTTACCAAGAGACCCAGTACTTC.

This chain uses TRBV11-2 with TRBJ1-2; a possible D gene is TRBD1 (6 bases). Germline V gene sequence: CDR1 SGHAT, CDR2 FQNNGV. Deletions cut 1 base from V and 2 bases from J, with 11 bases between. The CDR3 is made up of 15 amino acids. CDR3 region: CASSLGVTGNYGYTF. CDR3 sequence (DNA): TGTGCCAGCAGCTTAGGAGTCACAGGGAACTATGGCTACACCTTC.

The DNA for the CDR3 is TGTGCCACCAGTGATTTCCAAGCGGGAGCGAGTAGTGAGCAGTTCTTC. Translating it yields CATSDFQAGASSEQFF. This chain links TRBV24-1 with TRBJ2-1; 8 bases are a match to TRBD2. CDR3 length equals 16 residues. Unmatched junction bases numbered 10, after V lost 1 base and J lost 9 bases. Per germline, CDR1 KGHDR and CDR2 SFDVKD.

The chain has TRBV29-1 and TRBJ2-5, with TRBD2 matching over 9 bases. Germline lookup yields CDR1 SQVTM and CDR2 ANQGSEA. V shed 2 bases, J shed 5 bases, and the junction held 6 bases outside the gene matches. The CDR3 totals 14 residues. CDR3 bases: TGCAGCGTTGAAATAGCGGGGGCCGGGGAGACCCAGTACTTC. This gives the protein CSVEIAGAGETQYF.